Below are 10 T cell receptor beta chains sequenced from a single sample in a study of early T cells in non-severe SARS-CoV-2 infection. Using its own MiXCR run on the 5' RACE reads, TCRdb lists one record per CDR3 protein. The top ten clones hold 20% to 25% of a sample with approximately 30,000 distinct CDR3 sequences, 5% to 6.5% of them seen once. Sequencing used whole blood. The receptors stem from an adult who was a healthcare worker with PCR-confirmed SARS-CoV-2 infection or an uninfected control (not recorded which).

CDR3 DNA: TGTGCCAGCAGCAACCAAGGCGGAAACACCATATATTTT. This codes for CASSNQGGNTIYF. This chain connects TRBV7-3 to TRBJ1-3; D remains ambiguous. Germline values: CDR1 SGHTA, CDR2 FQGTGA. V was cut by 5 bases and J by 4 bases, with 9 bases left in between. This CDR3 is 13 amino acids long.

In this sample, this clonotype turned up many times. The CDR3 loop is CASSLGSHSREKLFF. The CDR3 region has the DNA TGCGCCAGCAGCTTGGGGTCCCACAGTCGTGAAAAACTGTTTTTT. The chain joins TRBV5-1 to TRBJ1-4; D uncertain. The CDR3 totals 15 residues. Germline loops: CDR1 SGHRS, CDR2 YFSETQ. With 0 bases removed from V and 7 bases from J, the gap between germline ends came to 13 bases.

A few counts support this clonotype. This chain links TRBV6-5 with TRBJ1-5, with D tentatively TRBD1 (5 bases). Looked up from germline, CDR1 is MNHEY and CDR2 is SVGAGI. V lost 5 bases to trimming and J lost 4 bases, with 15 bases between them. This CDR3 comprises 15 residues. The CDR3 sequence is CASSARGTANQPQHF. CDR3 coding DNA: TGTGCCAGCAGTGCCCGAGGGACGGCTAATCAGCCCCAGCATTTT.

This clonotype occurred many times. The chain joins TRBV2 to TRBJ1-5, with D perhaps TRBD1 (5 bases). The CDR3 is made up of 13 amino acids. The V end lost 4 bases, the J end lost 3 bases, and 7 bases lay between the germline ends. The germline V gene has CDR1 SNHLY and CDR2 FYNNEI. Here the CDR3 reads CASSVGDNQPQHF. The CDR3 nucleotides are TGTGCCAGCAGTGTGGGGGACAATCAGCCCCAGCATTTT.

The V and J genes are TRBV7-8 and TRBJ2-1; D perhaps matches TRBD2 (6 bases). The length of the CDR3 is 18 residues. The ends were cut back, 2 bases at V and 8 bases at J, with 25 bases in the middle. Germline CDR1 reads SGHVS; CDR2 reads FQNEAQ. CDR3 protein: CASSLKGAGLSTRDEQFF. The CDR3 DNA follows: TGTGCCAGCAGCTTAAAAGGGGCGGGGCTCTCAACCAGGGATGAGCAGTTCTTC.

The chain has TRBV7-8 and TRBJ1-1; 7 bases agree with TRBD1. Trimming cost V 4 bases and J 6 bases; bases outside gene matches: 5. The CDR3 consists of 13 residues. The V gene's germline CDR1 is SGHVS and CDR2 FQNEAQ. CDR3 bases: TGTGCCAGCAGCTACTGGACAGGAGCTGAAGCTTTCTTT. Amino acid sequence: CASSYWTGAEAFF.

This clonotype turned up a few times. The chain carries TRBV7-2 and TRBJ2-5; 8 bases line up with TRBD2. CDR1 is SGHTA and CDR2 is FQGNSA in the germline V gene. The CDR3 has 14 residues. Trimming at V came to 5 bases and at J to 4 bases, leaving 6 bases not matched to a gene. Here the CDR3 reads CASSAGGAGETQYF. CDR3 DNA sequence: TGTGCCAGCAGCGCCGGGGGGGCTGGAGAGACCCAGTACTTC.

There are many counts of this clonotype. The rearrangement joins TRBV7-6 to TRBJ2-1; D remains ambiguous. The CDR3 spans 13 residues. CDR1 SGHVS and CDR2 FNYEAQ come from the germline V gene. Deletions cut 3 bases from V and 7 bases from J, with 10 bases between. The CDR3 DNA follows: TGTGCCAGCAGCTTGTTTGGAGCGAATGAGCAGTTCTTC. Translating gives CASSLFGANEQFF.

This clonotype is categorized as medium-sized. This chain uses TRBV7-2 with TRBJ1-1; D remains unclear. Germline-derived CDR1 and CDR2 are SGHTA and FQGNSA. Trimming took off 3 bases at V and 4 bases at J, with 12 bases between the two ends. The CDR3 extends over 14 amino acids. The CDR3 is CASSLVLGLTEAFF. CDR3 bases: TGTGCCAGCAGCTTGGTGTTGGGTCTCACTGAAGCTTTCTTT.

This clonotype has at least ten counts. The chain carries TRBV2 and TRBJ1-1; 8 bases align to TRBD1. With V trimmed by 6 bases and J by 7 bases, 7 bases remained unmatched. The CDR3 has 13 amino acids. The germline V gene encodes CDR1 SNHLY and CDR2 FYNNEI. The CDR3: CASSGTGGNEAFF. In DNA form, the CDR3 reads TGTGCCAGCAGCGGGACAGGAGGGAATGAAGCTTTCTTT.